This TCR beta chain appears in the sequencing data of a study of shared clonotypes between healthy human individuals. This table comes from immunoSEQ multiplex PCR, and its TCRdb copy is limited to in-frame clones, with some not included. The data show about 1 million clones, with approximately 68% seen just once and nearly 1.5% held by the top ten. The donors were all Caucasian adults (living in Nashville, Tennessee). As regards this clone: No antigen is known for it.

The CDR3 covers 16 residues. Germline CDR1 and CDR2: SNHLY and FYNNEI. Trimming at V came to 3 bases and at J to 2 bases, leaving 4 bases not matched to a gene. Notes on the study in general: Shared clonotypes: approximately 4.5% naive CD4, about 3.5% naive CD8, around 2.2% memory CD4, 0.4% memory CD8. Clonotype sharing among donors, it was expected, would be affected by sequencing depth.

Sequencing was carried out using memory CD4+ T cells sorted from blood. As for subset: CD45RA-negative fraction. The rearrangement joins TRBV2 to TRBJ2-6; 7 positions agree with TRBD1. The source of this sequence is a man aged 18 to 29 in good health. CDR3 protein: CASSDYTGAGANVLTF. The CDR3 nucleotides are TGTGCCAGCAGTGATTATACAGGGGCTGGGGCCAACGTCCTGACTTTC. The full variable domain, with the rest looked up from reference TRBV2 and TRBJ2-6, is EPEVTQTPSHQVTQMGQEVILRCVPISNHLYFYWYRQILGQKVEFLVSFYNNEISEKSEIFDDQFSVERPDGSNFTLKIRSTKLEDSAMYFCASSDYTGAGANVLTFGAGSRLTVL.